Listed here are 20 T cell receptor beta chains from one sample, sequenced in a study of CD8 T cells in Susac syndrome. After extraction with the RNeasy kit, roughly 0.5 to 1 ug of the RNA was reverse transcribed using random hexamers. TCRdb re-analysed the immunoSEQ multiplex PCR reads in MiXCR, keeping a single row per CDR3 protein. The table has approximately 140,000 distinct CDR3 sequences, 75% to 90% seen once. The specimen was CD8+ T cells from PBMCs. These receptors originate from a human donor with multiple sclerosis.

V and J are TRBV19 and TRBJ2-1; D is unresolved. Germline V gives CDR1 LNHDA, CDR2 SQIVND (reference sequence). This CDR3 region has 12 residues. With 7 bases removed from V and 12 bases from J, the gap between germline ends came to 16 bases. CDR3 region: CASTSQSFAQFF. CDR3 coding DNA: TGTGCCAGTACCTCCCAGAGTTTTGCGCAGTTCTTC.

The chain combines TRBV12-3 or TRBV12-4 with TRBJ1-2; 7 bases agree with TRBD1. With 6 bases clipped from V and 0 bases from J, the junction kept 10 bases outside the gene matches. CDR3 length: 16 amino acids. CDR3 residues: CASSFSGTEANYGYTF. The DNA of the CDR3 is TGTGCCAGCAGCTTTTCTGGGACAGAGGCTAACTATGGCTACACCTTC.

The V and J genes are TRBV29-1 and TRBJ2-1, with D hard to call. The CDR3 sequence is 14 residues long. Germline loops: CDR1 SQVTM, CDR2 ANQGSEA. Trimming cost V 5 bases and J 8 bases, with 19 bases left between them. This CDR3 is CSVRVSQPGDEQFF. The CDR3 DNA sequence: TGCAGCGTTCGGGTTAGCCAGCCTGGCGATGAGCAGTTCTTC.

The V call is TRBV3-1, the J call TRBJ2-2; 8 nucleotides line up with TRBD1. CDR3 length: 16 amino acids. Germline V lookup: CDR1 LGHDT, CDR2 YNNKEL (reference sequence). V lost 4 bases to trimming and J lost 1 base; unmatched junction nucleotides: 5. The CDR3 bases are TGTGCCAGCAGCCTTCGGACAGGGATGAACACCGGGGAGCTGTTTTTT. Its translation is CASSLRTGMNTGELFF.

This clonotype has only a few counts. V usage is TRBV7-4 and J usage is TRBJ1-1; D might be TRBD1 (6 bases). Per the germline V gene, CDR1 is SGHVT and CDR2 is SQSDAQ. V was clipped by 4 bases and J by 2 bases, with 14 bases between them. The CDR3 sequence is 15 residues long. The CDR3 DNA reads as TGTGCCAGCAGCTCCGGGACATTCGGTAACACTGAAGCTTTCTTT. It translates to CASSSGTFGNTEAFF.

The J gene is TRBJ2-1, the V gene TRBV30; D is possibly TRBD1 or TRBD2 (5 bases each). In germline, CDR1 is GTSNPN, CDR2 SVGIG (reference sequence). V lost 2 bases and J 8 bases, leaving 13 bases between the germline ends. There are 13 residues in the CDR3. The CDR3, as DNA: TGTGCCTGGAGTTTGGCCCAGGGACATGAGCAGTTCTTC. Its protein product is CAWSLAQGHEQFF.

The gene calls are TRBV4-3 and TRBJ2-7, with unresolved D. The V gene's germline CDR1 is LGHNA and CDR2 YSLEER. The ends were cut back, 3 bases at V and 4 bases at J, with 4 bases in the middle. CDR3 size: 11 residues. The CDR3 sequence: CASSQRYEQYF. The CDR3 DNA reads TGCGCCAGCAGCCAGAGGTACGAGCAGTACTTC.

The genes are TRBV19 and TRBJ2-1; D call uncertain. The germline gives CDR1 LNHDA, CDR2 SQIVND (reference sequence). Trimming shortened V by 0 bases and J by 3 bases, and 9 bases separated the two germline ends. The CDR3 runs 15 residues. The CDR3 DNA reads TGTGCCAGTAGTATAGATCTGTGGGACTACAATGAGCAGTTCTTC. This codes for CASSIDLWDYNEQFF.

The rearrangement links TRBV30 to TRBJ1-2; 10 nucleotides align to TRBD1. The CDR3 is 16 residues long. With 3 bases clipped from V and 6 bases from J, the junction kept 13 bases outside the gene matches. Per the germline V gene, CDR1 is GTSNPN and CDR2 is SVGIG (reference sequence). In DNA, the CDR3 is TGTGCCTGGAGAATGGGTTGGACAGGGGGTTTCGATGGCTACACCTTC. It encodes CAWRMGWTGGFDGYTF.

The chain uses TRBV3-1 and TRBJ2-1, with 13 bases fitting TRBD2. V lost 0 bases to trimming and J lost 12 bases; unmatched junction nucleotides: 11. This CDR3 has 17 amino acids. Germline CDR1 is LGHDT and CDR2 is YNNKEL (reference sequence). DNA of the CDR3: TGTGCCAGCAGCCAAGAATCCGGACTAGCGGGAGCCCGGGGGCAGTTCTTC. Amino acids: CASSQESGLAGARGQFF.

The chain joins TRBV12-5 to TRBJ1-2, with 8 bases matching TRBD1. The V and J ends lost 6 bases and 8 bases, in that order; junction bases with no gene match: 11. The germline V gene has CDR1 LGHNT and CDR2 FRNRAP. There are 14 residues in the CDR3. The CDR3 reads CASGAPDRVQGYTF. The CDR3 DNA follows: TGTGCTAGTGGGGCCCCGGACAGGGTCCAAGGCTACACCTTC.

The chain has TRBV4-1 and TRBJ1-1; D unresolved. Trimming cost V 5 bases and J 11 bases, with 15 bases left between them. The CDR3 contains 12 residues. Germline values: CDR1 MGHRA, CDR2 YSYEKL. CDR3 protein: CASSGRTVGAFF. In DNA, the CDR3 is TGCGCCAGCAGCGGCCGGACTGTAGGGGCTTTCTTT.

The chain employs TRBV12-3 or TRBV12-4 and TRBJ1-5; no firm D call. The length of the CDR3 is 12 residues. The ends were cut back, 8 bases at V and 1 base at J, with 6 bases in the middle. The CDR3 coding sequence is TGTGCCAGCGGTCGGAGCAATCAGCCCCAGCATTTT. Amino acids: CASGRSNQPQHF.

V is TRBV13 and J is TRBJ1-5; tentative D call: TRBD1 (6 bases). V gave up 0 bases and J gave up 9 bases, with 12 bases separating them. This CDR3 comprises 14 residues. Germline V gives CDR1 PRHDT, CDR2 FYEKMQ (reference sequence). CDR3 region: CASSLGLGGWPQHF. CDR3 in DNA: TGTGCCAGCAGCTTAGGCCTCGGGGGCTGGCCCCAGCATTTT.

The V call is TRBV2, the J call TRBJ1-1; TRBD1 might be the D (6 bases). This CDR3 is 14 amino acids long. V lost 6 bases, J lost 5 bases, and 16 bases lay in between. The germline gives CDR1 SNHLY, CDR2 FYNNEI. DNA for the CDR3: TGTGCCAGCAGGATACAGGGCGATCGGACTGAAGCTTTCTTT. Residues: CASRIQGDRTEAFF.

V and J are TRBV27 and TRBJ1-2; 7 bases align to TRBD1. V lost 2 bases to trimming and J lost 6 bases; unmatched junction nucleotides: 6. The CDR3 is 14 amino acids. Per the germline V gene, CDR1 is MNHEY and CDR2 is SMNVEV (reference sequence). CDR3 nucleotide sequence: TGTGCCAGCAGTTTACTAGGGGGCTCGGATGGCTACACCTTC. It translates to CASSLLGGSDGYTF.

V is TRBV6-5 and J is TRBJ1-2; a possible D gene is TRBD1 (6 bases). Trimming pared 2 bases from V and 5 bases from J, leaving 12 bases between. The CDR3 runs to 14 residues. Germline CDR1 and CDR2: MNHEY and SVGAGI. The CDR3 nucleotides are TGTGCCAGCAGTTACGCAGGGACACCTTATGGCTACACCTTC. Translating gives CASSYAGTPYGYTF.

The chain carries TRBV20-1 and TRBJ2-7; the D is unclear. V was cut by 1 base and J by 6 bases, with 16 bases left in between. Germline V gene lookup returns CDR1 DFQATT and CDR2 SNEGSKA (reference sequence). This CDR3 is 14 amino acids long. This chain's CDR3 is CSARGKAAGLEQYF. DNA for the CDR3: TGCAGTGCTAGAGGGAAGGCGGCTGGTCTCGAGCAGTACTTC.

This clonotype occurred a few times. The CDR3 is CASSTGTGLYNEQFF. The CDR3 coding sequence is TGTGCCAGCAGCACCGGGACAGGACTCTACAATGAGCAGTTCTTC. This sequence joins TRBV11-2 and TRBJ2-1; 8 positions match TRBD1. From germline, CDR1 is SGHAT and CDR2 FQNNGV. The CDR3 is 15 amino acids. Germline trimming cut 5 bases from V and 3 bases from J; bases unmatched to any gene: 6.

The chain joins TRBV13 to TRBJ1-2; weak D call: TRBD1 (5 bases). Germline CDR1 PRHDT, CDR2 FYEKMQ (reference sequence). The CDR3 has 14 amino acids. Trimming stripped 1 base from V and 6 bases from J, with 12 bases between. The CDR3 here is CASSLVGGLDGYTF. In nucleotides, the CDR3 is TGTGCCAGCAGCTTAGTCGGGGGTCTGGATGGCTACACCTTC.